This T cell receptor beta chain stems from a study of T-cell memory formation after mild COVID-19. The wider study: TCR clusters were mostly confined to one donor each. Study conclusions and caveats: CD4/CD8 balance characterized clones contracting day 15 to 85, and CD4+ skew characterized later expanders. Memory cells collected pre-infection included some clones that later responded, suggesting cross-reactive memory joined.

Note on this clonotype: Its specificity is unknown.

One entry per CDR3 protein results from TCRdb running MiXCR on the 5' RACE reads. The data contain around 340,000 distinct CDR3 sequences, over 10% of them singletons. Germline V gene lookup returns CDR1 MNHEY and CDR2 SVGAGI. This CDR3 is built from 12 residues. Germline trimming cut 2 bases from V and 13 bases from J; bases unmatched to any gene: 7. The chain links TRBV6-5 to TRBJ1-1, with TRBD1 matching 7 bases. Sequencing input: PBMCs or a T cell subset sorted from them (not recorded which). The TCR originated in a man between 18 and 29 years old who had mild COVID-19 (a few samples of this study predate the infection). Cell type and time point are not known. In DNA form, the CDR3 reads TGTGCCAGCAGTTACGTAGGGGGCCCTTGTTTCTTT. It yields the protein CASSYVGGPCFF.